The clone carrying this T cell receptor beta chain turned up a few times. The target antigen is unknown. The record originates from a study of cytomegalovirus exposure and HLA in healthy donors. General study findings and limits: Generally TCR sequences proved uncommon, though certain public TCRs appeared in numerous donors.

With 60 Vbeta and 13 Jbeta primers, the PCR was carried out. Sequencing was performed with immunoSEQ multiplex PCR; in TCRdb, only in-frame clones are kept and a portion is missing. The sample consists of under 200,000 clones, 70% to 85% of them appearing once. The V and J ends lost 3 bases and 9 bases, in that order; junction bases with no gene match: 5. CDR1 and CDR2 (germline): MGHRA, YSYEKL. The CDR3 runs 13 residues. Material: PBMCs. The clonotype was recovered from a man aged 50 to 60 in good health and CMV-seropositive. The genes are TRBV4-1 and TRBJ2-1; 7 bases are shared with TRBD2. The CDR3 spells CASSHLGGGEQFF. CDR3 nucleotides: TGCGCCAGCAGCCACCTGGGGGGGGGTGAGCAGTTCTTC.